This T cell receptor beta chain was observed in a study of CD8+CD57+ T cells in acquired aplastic anemia. Study findings and constraints: Patients and controls shared 25 to 35 CD8+ CDR3 sequences, highly expressed in patients. Patient and control CD8+ Simpson's diversity was not significantly different.

Those patients picked for sequencing had displayed CD8+CD57+ cell expansion on flow cytometry. The germline V gene encodes CDR1 LGHDT and CDR2 YNNKEL (reference sequence). The CDR3 extends over 13 amino acids. Trimming pared 4 bases from V and 5 bases from J, leaving 11 bases between. The template used for profiling TCR beta VDJ and CDR3 was genomic DNA. In TCRdb, the reads were re-called with MiXCR into one record per CDR3 protein. The data contain about 190,000 distinct CDR3 sequences, roughly half of them seen just once; the ten biggest clones take up 9.7%. Notes on this clonotype: Its antigen is still unknown.

This clonotype originated in a human donor with aplastic anemia. V usage is TRBV3-1 and J usage is TRBJ1-1, with a possible D match to TRBD1 (6 bases). Material: sorted CD4+, CD8+, or CD8+CD57+ T cells (not recorded which) from PBMCs. This chain's CDR3 is CASSRGGETEAFF. DNA for the CDR3: TGTGCCAGCAGCCGGGGGGGCGAGACTGAAGCTTTCTTT.